A selection of T cell receptor beta chains follows, all from one sample in a study of blood T cell repertoires in COVID-19. The method was immunoSEQ multiplex PCR; TCRdb's version includes in-frame clones alone and lacks a portion of them. The sample has under 95,000 clones, 83% seen once; the top ten hold roughly 30%. Sample: peripheral blood. The receptors originated from a woman older than 75 with acute or convalescent COVID-19. CDR3s leave out the opening cysteine and the closing phenylalanine or tryptophan.

TRBV7-9	TRBJ2-7	7	ASHYEQY
TRBV10-2	TRBJ1-1	12	ASSAQGQNTEAF
TRBV5-4	TRBJ1-6	14	AGGQGTPGGNSPLH
TRBV5-5	TRBJ1-2	13	ASSSRGGLDYGYT
TRBV5-4	TRBJ2-1	14	ASSYGSGRPYNEQF
TRBV7-9	TRBJ2-7	13	ASSLDGTGGYEQY
TRBV24-1	TRBJ2-7	10	ATKDRRYEQY
TRBV7-2	TRBJ1-1	12	ASSLEYSSTEAF
TRBV25-1	TRBJ2-1	13	ASSERGMPYNEQF
TRBV10-3	TRBJ2-3	13	AISESGLPTDTQY
TRBV7-9	TRBJ2-1	11	ASSPDSFYEQF
TRBV7-6	TRBJ2-7	14	ASSLGGAGSSYEQY
TRBV7-3	TRBJ2-1	10	ASSSQGNEQF
TRBV7-9	TRBJ2-3	12	ASSKGQSTDTQY
TRBV30	TRBJ1-2	13	AWSRTGRTDYGYT
TRBV24-1	TRBJ2-5	13	ATSDRRQGGETQY
TRBV19	TRBJ2-3	15	ASSIEWASSGTDTQY
TRBV9	TRBJ1-6	12	ASSVGSTNSPLH
TRBV7-8	TRBJ2-7	13	ASSLPSGLSYEQY
TRBV29-1	TRBJ2-3	12	SLEAGESTDTQY
TRBV7-3	TRBJ2-7	14	ASSPSLASGTYEQY
TRBV24-1	TRBJ1-5	13	ATSDPGQYNQPQH
TRBV5-1	TRBJ1-2	13	ASSLRPNILSGYT